This T cell receptor beta chain was identified during a study of post-analysis software for immune sequencing data (dated by TCRdb to about 2015). Some background on the complete study: Disease courses on record covered relapsing-remitting, secondary progressive and progressive-relapsing multiple sclerosis, though some patients had no subtype annotation. The multiple sclerosis patient repertoires were compared with ten to eleven previously published healthy control repertoires from donors aged about 6 to 26 years. A subset of samples was prepared in parallel using single-end sample barcoding, then pooled and co-amplified after Illumina adapter ligation. Overall results and qualifications from the work: Direct clustering with F measure showed strong co-clustering of samples prepared in the same batch, prompting a batch-effect correction. Patients showed significantly higher frequencies than controls for a handful of TRBV segments, among them TRBV5-6, TRBV5-1 and TRBV20-1. Significantly lower normalized Chao1 diversity was found in multiple sclerosis patients than in controls, suggesting substantial peripheral T-cell clonal expansion. The multiple sclerosis patient group was slightly younger than the control group.

CDR1 SQVTM and CDR2 ANQGSEA were looked up in the germline V gene. V is cut by 4 bases and J by 0 bases, and the space between the germline ends is 7 bases. The CDR3 holds 13 amino acids from the cysteine to the phenylalanine. The kept DNA is CDR3 alone, 39 bases in frame from the first base. This clonotype appeared a few times. Its antigen is unknown. Per-base qualities were not stored, and no clone one base away is much larger. Library method: PCR. The listed sequencing device is Illumina HiSeq 2500. To reduce PCR and sequencing biases, unique molecular identifiers were built into the TCR beta cDNA libraries. Approximately 500,000 cDNA molecules were obtained per 1 to 10 million input T cells, so each molecule approximated one T cell. The patient libraries were prepared and sequenced with the same protocol used for the earlier healthy control dataset. Within a given batch, samples were prepared together, multiplexed and sequenced on the same HiSeq lane. The published analysis was carried out like this. MIGEC was used to process the raw barcoded reads, and molecular identifier groups with only a single read were discarded before consensus assembly and CDR3 extraction. VDJtools was used for post-analysis of the clonotype tables, with diversity normalized by down-sampling every dataset to the smallest sample size. In repertoire overlap clustering, CDR3 amino acid sequences, but not nucleotide sequences, were matched to correct batch-related cross-sample contamination. The public reads were run again by TCRdb, first through fastp at Q25 and then through MiXCR, and only productive beta chains were kept. All rows with the same CDR3 protein become a single entry with the most common DNA and genes. The V and J calls were determined by TCRdb, not by the authors. This sample gives more than 500,000 distinct CDR3 sequences in total; 30% to 40% of them show up just once. The top ten constitute approximately 6% of the sample.

To demonstrate the VDJtools post-analysis software, the study profiled TCR beta repertoires from the peripheral blood of some 13 young patients with multiple sclerosis. The multiple sclerosis patients were children and adolescents between roughly 6 and 16 years of age. The clonotype originates from a girl under 18 with multiple sclerosis. Sequencing was performed on blood. The rearrangement joined TRBV29-1 to TRBJ2-1; a weak D assignment points to TRBD1 (5 bases agree). The nucleotides are TGCAGCGTTGGAGACAGCTCCTACAATGAGCAGTTCTTC. Its protein is CSVGDSSYNEQFF.